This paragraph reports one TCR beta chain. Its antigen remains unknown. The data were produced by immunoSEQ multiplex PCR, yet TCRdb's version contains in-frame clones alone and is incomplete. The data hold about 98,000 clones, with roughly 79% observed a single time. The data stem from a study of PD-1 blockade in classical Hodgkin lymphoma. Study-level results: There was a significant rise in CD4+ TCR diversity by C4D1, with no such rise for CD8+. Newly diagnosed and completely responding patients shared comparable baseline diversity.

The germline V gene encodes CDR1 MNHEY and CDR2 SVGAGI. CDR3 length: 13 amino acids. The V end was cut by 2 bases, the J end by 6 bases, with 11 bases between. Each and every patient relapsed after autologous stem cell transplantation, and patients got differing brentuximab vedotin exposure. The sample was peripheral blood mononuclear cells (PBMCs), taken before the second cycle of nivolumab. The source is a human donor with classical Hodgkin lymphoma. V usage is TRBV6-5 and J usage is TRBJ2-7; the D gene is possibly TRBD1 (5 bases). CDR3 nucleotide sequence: TGTGCCAGCAGTTACGGTGCAGGGCTCGAGCAGTACTTC. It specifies CASSYGAGLEQYF.